The rows below give T cell receptor beta chains drawn from one sample of a study of T cell responses to AZD1222 COVID-19 vaccine. Here immunoSEQ multiplex PCR was the method, and the copy in TCRdb shows in-frame clones only, minus some. The top ten hold less than 5% of the sample, which has more than 95,000 clones, about 94% seen once. The sample here was peripheral blood, taken on day 0 of AZD1222 vaccination. These receptors were collected from an adult in good health. Each CDR3 is given with its conserved first and last residue. D genes are given only for firm matches. The size field is filled for only some rows; it gives once, few, many or a size class.

clone size,V gene,D gene,J gene,CDR3 DNA,CDR3 protein
.,TRBV28,.,TRBJ1-1,TGTGCCAGCAGCGTCGTCGGACGAGCTGAAGCTTTCTTT,CASSVVGRAEAFF
once,TRBV11-1,TRBD1,TRBJ1-1,TGTGCCAGCAGCGGGACAGGGTTCCCTGAAGCTTTCTTT,CASSGTGFPEAFF
.,TRBV28,.,TRBJ2-5,TGTGCCAGCAGTTTCCCATCCGTCCAAGAGACCCAGTACTTC,CASSFPSVQETQYF
.,TRBV12-3/TRBV12-4,TRBD2,TRBJ2-7,TGTGCCAGCAGCCTAGCGGGAGGGCCGGGGCAGTACTTC,CASSLAGGPGQYF
.,TRBV5-1,.,TRBJ2-1,TGCGCCAGCAGCTACCTGAATGAGCAGTTCTTC,CASSYLNEQFF
once,TRBV7-2,TRBD2,TRBJ2-3,TGTGCCAGCAGCTTAGAGCGGGGCCCAGATACGCAGTATTTT,CASSLERGPDTQYF
.,TRBV6-5,.,TRBJ2-7,TGTGCCAGCAGATTCGGGGGAGACCTTCCCTACGAGCAGTACTTC,CASRFGGDLPYEQYF
.,TRBV18,.,TRBJ1-2,TGTGCCAGCTCACTCATTGACAATAACTATGGCTACACCTTC,CASSLIDNNYGYTF
.,TRBV10-3,TRBD2,TRBJ2-7,TGTGCCATCAGTGAGGAGCGGGAGGGTGGCGAGCAGTACTTC,CAISEEREGGEQYF
.,TRBV5-4,.,TRBJ1-2,TGTGCCAGCAGCACAGGATCAGCGGGGGGCTACACCTTC,CASSTGSAGGYTF
.,TRBV2,.,TRBJ2-7,TGTGCCAGCAGTGAAGCAACACGCTCATACGAGCAGTACTTC,CASSEATRSYEQYF
.,TRBV9,TRBD2,TRBJ2-7,TGTGCCAGCAGCGTTCGAGGTGGTGGCGGGAGTGGGGACGAGCAGTACTTC,CASSVRGGGGSGDEQYF
.,TRBV6-5,.,TRBJ1-6,TGTGCCAGCAGTTACGTCGGGGATCAGTCACCCCTCCACTTT,CASSYVGDQSPLHF
.,TRBV5-1,.,TRBJ2-3,TGCGCCAGCAGCTTGCTTGTAGAGTCAGATACGCAGTATTTT,CASSLLVESDTQYF
.,TRBV28,.,TRBJ2-4,TGTGCCAGCAGTTTAGGGCAGGCCAAAAACATTCAGTACTTC,CASSLGQAKNIQYF
.,TRBV9,.,TRBJ1-1,TGTGCCAGCAGCGTGGGGCCGGTCGGTACTGAAGCTTTCTTT,CASSVGPVGTEAFF
.,TRBV30,.,TRBJ2-3,TGTGCCTGGAGCTACGGGGCCCGGGACTTTACAGATACGCAGTATTTT,CAWSYGARDFTDTQYF
few,TRBV19,.,TRBJ1-1,TGTGCCAGTAGTTTCCAGGGAGGCACTGAAGCTTTCTTT,CASSFQGGTEAFF
.,TRBV7-2,.,TRBJ2-2,TGTGCCAGCAGCTTAGTTGAGGCGGCCACCGGGGAGCTGTTTTTT,CASSLVEAATGELFF
.,TRBV27,TRBD2,TRBJ2-3,TGTGCCAGCAGTATGGGACTAGCGGCCCGGAATACGCAGTATTTT,CASSMGLAARNTQYF
.,TRBV28,TRBD2,TRBJ2-1,TGTGCCAGCAGTTTCGGGGGGGCTAGCGGGAGGGCCGGTGAGCAGTTCTTC,CASSFGGASGRAGEQFF
few,TRBV7-2,TRBD2,TRBJ2-5,TGTGCCAGCAGCTTAGATCGCGGCGGGAGGGTCGAGACCCAGTACTTC,CASSLDRGGRVETQYF
.,TRBV5-1,TRBD2,TRBJ2-3,TGCGCCAGCAGCCCCGGGACTAGCGGAAACACAGATACGCAGTATTTT,CASSPGTSGNTDTQYF
.,TRBV18,.,TRBJ2-7,TGTGCCAGCTCACCACCGGGCAGAGCCAACGAGCAGTACTTC,CASSPPGRANEQYF
few,TRBV28,TRBD1,TRBJ2-2,TGTGCCAGCAGTCCCTACAGGGGGCCGGGAACCGGGGAGCTGTTTTTT,CASSPYRGPGTGELFF
.,TRBV27,TRBD1,TRBJ1-2,TGTGCCAGCAGTCCCAATGCCGGGACAGCTTATGGCTACACCTTC,CASSPNAGTAYGYTF
.,TRBV28,TRBD1,TRBJ2-5,TGTGCCAGCAGGGACAGGGGGCGCGGATTGAAGACCCAGTACTTC,CASRDRGRGLKTQYF
.,TRBV4-1,.,TRBJ1-3,TGCGCCAGCAGCCAAGATCCCGGGGCTGGAAACACCATATATTTT,CASSQDPGAGNTIYF
.,TRBV4-1,.,TRBJ1-1,TGCGCCAGCAGCCAAGCGGTTCTAGGGGCCGGGACTGAAGCTTTCTTT,CASSQAVLGAGTEAFF
.,TRBV7-6,TRBD1,TRBJ2-7,TGTGCCAGCAGCGGCCCGGGACAGGGAACCTACGAGCAGTACTTC,CASSGPGQGTYEQYF
.,TRBV28,TRBD2,TRBJ2-7,TGTGCCAGCAGTCCGCGCAGCGGGGGGACCTACGAGCAGTACTTC,CASSPRSGGTYEQYF
.,TRBV5-4,TRBD2,TRBJ2-7,TGTGCCAGCAGCTTCGGCGGGAGCCGCAGCTCCTACGAGCAGTACTTC,CASSFGGSRSSYEQYF
.,TRBV3-1/TRBV3-2,.,TRBJ1-3,TGTGCCAGCAGCCAGTCTGAATCTGGAAACACCATATATTTT,CASSQSESGNTIYF
once,TRBV24-1,TRBD1,TRBJ2-5,TGTGCCACCGGTACAGGGGACCTCCAAGAGACCCAGTACTTC,CATGTGDLQETQYF
.,TRBV9,TRBD2,TRBJ2-4,TGTGCCAGCAGCCCTCACTGGGGGGGAGCGGCCAAAAACATTCAGTACTTC,CASSPHWGGAAKNIQYF
.,TRBV6-1,.,TRBJ2-6,TGTGCCAGCAGTGAAACAGCTGGGGCCAACGTCCTGACTTTC,CASSETAGANVLTF
.,TRBV30,.,TRBJ2-1,TGTGCCTGGAGCGGGGAAGACAATGAGCAGTTCTTC,CAWSGEDNEQFF
.,TRBV2,.,TRBJ1-3,TGTGCCAGCAGTGGACTGATCTCTGGAAACACCATATATTTT,CASSGLISGNTIYF
few,TRBV2,.,TRBJ2-3,TGTGCCAGCAGTGGGGACAACACAGATACGCAGTATTTT,CASSGDNTDTQYF
.,TRBV18,.,TRBJ2-5,TGTGCCAGCTCACCACTCTCAGGGGAAGAGACCCAGTACTTC,CASSPLSGEETQYF
once,TRBV11-2,.,TRBJ2-1,TGTGCCAGCAGCCCGGGTGAGTCCGACAATGAGCAGTTCTTC,CASSPGESDNEQFF
.,TRBV14,.,TRBJ1-1,TGTGCCAGCAGCCAAAAAGATAACACTGAAGCTTTCTTT,CASSQKDNTEAFF